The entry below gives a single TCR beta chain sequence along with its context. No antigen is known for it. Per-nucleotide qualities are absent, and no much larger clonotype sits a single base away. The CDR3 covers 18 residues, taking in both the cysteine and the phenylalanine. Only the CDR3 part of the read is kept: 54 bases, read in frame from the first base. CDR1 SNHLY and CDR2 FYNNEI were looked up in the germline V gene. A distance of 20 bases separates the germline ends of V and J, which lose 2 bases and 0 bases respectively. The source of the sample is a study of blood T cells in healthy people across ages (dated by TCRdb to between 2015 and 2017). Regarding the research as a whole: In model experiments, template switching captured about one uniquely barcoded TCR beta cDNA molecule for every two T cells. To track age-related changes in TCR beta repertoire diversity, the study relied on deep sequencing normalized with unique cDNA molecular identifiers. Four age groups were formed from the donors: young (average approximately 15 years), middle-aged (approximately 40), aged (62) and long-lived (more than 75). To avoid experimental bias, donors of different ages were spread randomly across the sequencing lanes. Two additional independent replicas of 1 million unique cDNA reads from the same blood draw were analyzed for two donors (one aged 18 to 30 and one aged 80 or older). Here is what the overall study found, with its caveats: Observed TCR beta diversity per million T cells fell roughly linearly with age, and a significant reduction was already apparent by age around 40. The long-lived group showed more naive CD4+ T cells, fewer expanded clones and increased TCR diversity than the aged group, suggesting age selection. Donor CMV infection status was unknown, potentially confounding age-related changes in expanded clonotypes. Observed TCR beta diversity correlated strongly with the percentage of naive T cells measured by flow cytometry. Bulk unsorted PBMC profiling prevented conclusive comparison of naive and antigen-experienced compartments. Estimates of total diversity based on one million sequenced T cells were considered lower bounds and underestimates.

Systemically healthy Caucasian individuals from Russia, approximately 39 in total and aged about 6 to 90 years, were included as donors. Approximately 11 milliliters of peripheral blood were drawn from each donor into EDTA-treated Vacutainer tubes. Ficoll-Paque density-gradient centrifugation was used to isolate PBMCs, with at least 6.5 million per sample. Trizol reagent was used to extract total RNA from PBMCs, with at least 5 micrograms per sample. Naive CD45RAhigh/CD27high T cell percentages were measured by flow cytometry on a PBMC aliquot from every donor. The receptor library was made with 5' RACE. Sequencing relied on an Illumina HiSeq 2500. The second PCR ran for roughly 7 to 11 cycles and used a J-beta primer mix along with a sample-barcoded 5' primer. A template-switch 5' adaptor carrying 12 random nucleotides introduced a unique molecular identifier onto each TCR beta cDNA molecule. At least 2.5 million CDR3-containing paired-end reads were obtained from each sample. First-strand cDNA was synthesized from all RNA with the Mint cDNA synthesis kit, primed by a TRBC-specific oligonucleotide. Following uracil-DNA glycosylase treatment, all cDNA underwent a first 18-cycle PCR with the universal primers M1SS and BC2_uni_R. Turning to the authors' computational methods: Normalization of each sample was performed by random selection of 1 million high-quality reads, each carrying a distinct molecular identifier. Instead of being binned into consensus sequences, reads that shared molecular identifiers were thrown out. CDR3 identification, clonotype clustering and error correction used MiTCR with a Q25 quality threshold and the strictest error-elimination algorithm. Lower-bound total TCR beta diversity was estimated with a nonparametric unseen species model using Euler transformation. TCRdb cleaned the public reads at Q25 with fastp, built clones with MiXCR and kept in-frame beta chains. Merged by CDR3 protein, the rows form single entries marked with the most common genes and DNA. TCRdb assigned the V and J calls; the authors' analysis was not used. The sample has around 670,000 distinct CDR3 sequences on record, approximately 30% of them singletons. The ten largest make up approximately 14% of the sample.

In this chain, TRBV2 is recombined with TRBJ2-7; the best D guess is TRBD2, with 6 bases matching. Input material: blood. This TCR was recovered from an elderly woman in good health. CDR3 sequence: CASSEPPAGLSGSYEQYF. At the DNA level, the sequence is TGTGCCAGCAGTGAACCCCCAGCGGGTTTGTCAGGCTCCTACGAGCAGTACTTC.